Presented here are 20 T cell receptor beta chains from one specimen sequenced in a study of CD8 T cells in ankylosing spondylitis. Study observations and caveats: Made up of about eight highly homologous variants, a TCR beta motif appeared characteristic of ankylosing spondylitis blood.

No antigen has been assigned to these receptors. Using its own MiXCR run on the 5' RACE reads, TCRdb lists one record per CDR3 protein. The profile shows some 800,000 distinct CDR3 sequences, approximately 12% of them singletons. Sequenced sample: blood, either unsorted or a sorted T cell fraction (not recorded which). The origin of the receptors is a male donor with ankylosing spondylitis.

This clonotype was recorded at least ten times. CDR3 in DNA: TGTGCCAGCACCCCGGGTAACTATGGCTACACCTTC. Encoded protein: CASTPGNYGYTF. The chain has TRBV12-3 or TRBV12-4 and TRBJ1-2; unclear D gene. This CDR3 region has 12 residues. With 7 bases removed from V and 1 base from J, the gap between germline ends came to 7 bases.

This clonotype appeared a few times. The chain couples TRBV20-1 to TRBJ2-7; D remains unclear. Deletions cut 3 bases from V and 2 bases from J, with 14 bases between. The germline V gene has CDR1 DFQATT and CDR2 SNEGSKA (reference sequence). This CDR3 spans 14 amino acids. CDR3 in DNA: TGCAGTGCTAGCATTCCGGGTCAGACCTACGAGCAGTACTTC. Protein sequence: CSASIPGQTYEQYF.

This rearrangement joins TRBV20-1 to TRBJ2-5; no clear D gene. The CDR3 totals 14 residues. In germline, CDR1 is DFQATT, CDR2 SNEGSKA (reference sequence). V lost 0 bases and J 7 bases, leaving 15 bases between the germline ends. The CDR3 sequence: CSARDPLGAGTQYF. Here the CDR3 DNA reads TGCAGTGCTAGAGACCCTCTAGGAGCCGGGACCCAGTACTTC.

The rearrangement links TRBV20-1 to TRBJ2-1, with D perhaps TRBD1 (5 bases). Germline-derived CDR1 and CDR2 are DFQATT and SNEGSKA (reference sequence). The V end lost 0 bases, the J end lost 2 bases, and 11 bases lay between the germline ends. This CDR3 spans 15 amino acids. The CDR3 bases are TGCAGTGCTAGAGATGCCCAGGGCACCTACAATGAGCAGTTCTTC. This codes for CSARDAQGTYNEQFF.

In its sample, this clonotype was seen many times. The J gene is TRBJ1-2, the V gene TRBV6-5, with a weak D call TRBD1 (5 bases). Germline CDR1 reads MNHEY; CDR2 reads SVGAGI. This CDR3 is 13 amino acids long. V lost 2 bases and J lost 7, with 11 bases in between. The DNA of the CDR3 is TGTGCCAGCAGTTACGGGGCGGGACGTGGCTACACCTTC. It encodes CASSYGAGRGYTF.

The chain uses TRBV5-1 and TRBJ2-7; perhaps TRBD2 as D (6 bases). Trimming cost V 3 bases and J 7 bases, with 17 bases left between them. Germline CDR1 reads SGHRS; CDR2 reads YFSETQ. The CDR3 runs 14 residues. CDR3 in DNA: TGCGCCAGCAGCTCCAGGGACCTGGGGAGGGAGCAGTACTTC. Encoded protein: CASSSRDLGREQYF.

This clonotype appeared a few times. This chain uses TRBV7-2 with TRBJ1-2; D call uncertain. Per the germline V gene, CDR1 is SGHTA and CDR2 is FQGNSA. This CDR3 contains 15 residues. V was pared by 5 bases and J by 7 bases, with 20 bases between. The CDR3: CASSLSGVLAGGYTF. Written as DNA, the CDR3 is TGTGCCAGCAGCCTTAGTGGGGTCTTGGCGGGTGGCTACACCTTC.

The chain uses TRBV28 and TRBJ2-7, with 7 bases identical to TRBD1. V was clipped by 6 bases and J by 0 bases; unmatched bases: 8. The germline V gene has CDR1 MDHEN and CDR2 SYDVKM. The CDR3 contains 15 residues. The CDR3 loop reads CASSPTGRYSYEQYF. CDR3 nucleotides: TGTGCCAGCAGCCCGACAGGGCGTTACTCCTACGAGCAGTACTTC. The full variable domain, in which reference TRBV28 and TRBJ2-7 provide the parts outside the CDR3, is DVKVTQSSRYLVKRTGEKVFLECVQDMDHENMFWYRQDPGLGLRLIYFSYDVKMKEKGDIPEGYSVSREKKERFSLILESASTNQTSMYLCASSPTGRYSYEQYFGPGTRLTVT.

The rearrangement joins TRBV12-3 or TRBV12-4 to TRBJ2-7, with TRBD2 identical over 12 bases. This CDR3 is built from 18 residues. J was trimmed by 2 bases and V by 5 bases; bases with no gene match: 13. CDR3 nucleotides: TGTGCCAGCAGTGCTAGAGTAAGACTAGCGGGAGCTGCCTACGAGCAGTACTTC. The encoded protein is CASSARVRLAGAAYEQYF.

This clonotype has a handful of counts. The chain carries TRBV20-1 and TRBJ1-1; TRBD1 matches 8 bases. J gave up 6 bases and V 0 bases, and 9 bases lay outside the gene matches. Germline values: CDR1 DFQATT, CDR2 SNEGSKA (reference sequence). The CDR3 length is 15 residues. Here the CDR3 reads CSARDRRTGRAEAFF. The CDR3 nucleotides read TGCAGTGCTAGAGATCGTAGGACAGGGAGGGCTGAAGCTTTCTTT.

The chain links TRBV6-4 to TRBJ2-3; TRBD1 matches at 9 bases. J lost 5 bases, V lost 6 bases, and 3 bases had no gene match. Germline V gene data show CDR1 as MRHNA and CDR2 as SNTAGT. The CDR3 has 13 amino acids. The CDR3 reads CASRRQGEDTQYF. The CDR3 DNA follows: TGTGCCAGCAGACGACAGGGGGAAGATACGCAGTATTTT.

The rearrangement uses TRBV6-1 and TRBJ2-5; 7 bases align to TRBD1. Trimming removed 5 bases from V and 7 bases from J; junction bases left unmatched: 19. Per germline, CDR1 MNHNS and CDR2 SASEGT. The CDR3 spans 17 residues. The CDR3 nucleotides are TGTGCCAGCAGTCAATTTACCTTAAGGGACAGAAGTTCGACCCAGTACTTC. The encoded protein is CASSQFTLRDRSSTQYF.

The chain uses TRBV6-2 or TRBV6-3 and TRBJ1-5; no clear D. The CDR3 contains 16 residues. The germline V gene has CDR1 MNHEY and CDR2 SVGEGT. The V end lost 2 bases, the J end lost 0 bases, and 11 bases lay between the germline ends. CDR3 amino acids: CASSYRSGYSNQPQHF. CDR3 in DNA: TGTGCCAGCAGTTACAGGTCAGGATATAGCAATCAGCCCCAGCATTTT.

This clonotype was seen more than once but under ten times. This sequence joins TRBV6-5 and TRBJ2-3, with 10 bases matching TRBD2. The CDR3 loop spans 17 amino acids. Germline CDR1 MNHEY, CDR2 SVGAGI. The J segment lost 6 bases and the V segment lost 0 bases, leaving 9 bases of the junction unmatched. The DNA of the CDR3 is TGTGCCAGCAGTTACTCGTGGGCTAGCGGGAGTATTGATACGCAGTATTTT. Protein product: CASSYSWASGSIDTQYF.

The rearrangement links TRBV21-1 to TRBJ1-1. TRBV21-1 is tagged as a pseudogene. This CDR3 region has 14 residues. The CDR3 loop reads CASSKVRSGTEAFF. For the CDR3, the DNA is TGTGCCAGCAGCAAAGTCCGATCGGGCACTGAAGCTTTCTTT.

This clonotype was seen a few times. The chain joins TRBV20-1 to TRBJ2-1; perhaps TRBD2 as D (6 bases). The CDR3 is 16 residues long. Per germline, CDR1 DFQATT and CDR2 SNEGSKA (reference sequence). The V end lost 1 base, the J end lost 2 bases, and 15 bases lay between the germline ends. The CDR3 spells CSARVPGGYPYNEQFF. CDR3 DNA: TGCAGTGCTAGAGTCCCCGGGGGATACCCCTACAATGAGCAGTTCTTC.

This chain joins TRBV28 and TRBJ2-1; perhaps TRBD2 as D (6 bases). The length of the CDR3 is 14 residues. Germline lookup yields CDR1 MDHEN and CDR2 SYDVKM. V lost 2 bases to trimming and J lost 6 bases, with 11 bases between them. The CDR3 region is CASSLGGSGNEQFF. The CDR3 bases are TGTGCCAGCAGTTTAGGAGGGAGCGGCAATGAGCAGTTCTTC.

This clonotype occurred a few times. The V and J genes are TRBV15 and TRBJ1-5, with D tentatively TRBD1 (5 bases). The CDR3 is made up of 12 amino acids. Germline assignment: CDR1 LNHNV and CDR2 YYDKDF (reference sequence). Deletions cut 5 bases from V and 7 bases from J, with 9 bases between. DNA for the CDR3: TGTGCCACCAGCGGGGGTTGGCAGCCCCAGCATTTT. Translating gives CATSGGWQPQHF.

This clonotype has just one count. A read error is the likely source, as a far larger clone sits one nucleotide away. The genes are TRBV29-1 and TRBJ2-1, with D unresolved. Between the trimmed V and J ends, which lost 4 bases and 8 bases, there was a span of 6 bases. Per the germline V gene, CDR1 is SQVTM and CDR2 is ANQGSEA. This CDR3 contains 10 residues. The CDR3 loop reads CSVGSHEQFF. CDR3 DNA: TGCAGCGTTGGAAGCCATGAGCAGTTCTTC.

The V call is TRBV20-1, the J call TRBJ1-4; TRBD1 might be the D (5 bases). CDR3 length equals 14 residues. CDR1 DFQATT and CDR2 SNEGSKA come from the germline V gene (reference sequence). Trimming shortened V by 5 bases and J by 3 bases, and 13 bases separated the two germline ends. The CDR3 coding sequence is TGCAGTGCTCCAGCGAGGGGACCTAATGAAAAACTGTTTTTT. Translated: CSAPARGPNEKLFF.